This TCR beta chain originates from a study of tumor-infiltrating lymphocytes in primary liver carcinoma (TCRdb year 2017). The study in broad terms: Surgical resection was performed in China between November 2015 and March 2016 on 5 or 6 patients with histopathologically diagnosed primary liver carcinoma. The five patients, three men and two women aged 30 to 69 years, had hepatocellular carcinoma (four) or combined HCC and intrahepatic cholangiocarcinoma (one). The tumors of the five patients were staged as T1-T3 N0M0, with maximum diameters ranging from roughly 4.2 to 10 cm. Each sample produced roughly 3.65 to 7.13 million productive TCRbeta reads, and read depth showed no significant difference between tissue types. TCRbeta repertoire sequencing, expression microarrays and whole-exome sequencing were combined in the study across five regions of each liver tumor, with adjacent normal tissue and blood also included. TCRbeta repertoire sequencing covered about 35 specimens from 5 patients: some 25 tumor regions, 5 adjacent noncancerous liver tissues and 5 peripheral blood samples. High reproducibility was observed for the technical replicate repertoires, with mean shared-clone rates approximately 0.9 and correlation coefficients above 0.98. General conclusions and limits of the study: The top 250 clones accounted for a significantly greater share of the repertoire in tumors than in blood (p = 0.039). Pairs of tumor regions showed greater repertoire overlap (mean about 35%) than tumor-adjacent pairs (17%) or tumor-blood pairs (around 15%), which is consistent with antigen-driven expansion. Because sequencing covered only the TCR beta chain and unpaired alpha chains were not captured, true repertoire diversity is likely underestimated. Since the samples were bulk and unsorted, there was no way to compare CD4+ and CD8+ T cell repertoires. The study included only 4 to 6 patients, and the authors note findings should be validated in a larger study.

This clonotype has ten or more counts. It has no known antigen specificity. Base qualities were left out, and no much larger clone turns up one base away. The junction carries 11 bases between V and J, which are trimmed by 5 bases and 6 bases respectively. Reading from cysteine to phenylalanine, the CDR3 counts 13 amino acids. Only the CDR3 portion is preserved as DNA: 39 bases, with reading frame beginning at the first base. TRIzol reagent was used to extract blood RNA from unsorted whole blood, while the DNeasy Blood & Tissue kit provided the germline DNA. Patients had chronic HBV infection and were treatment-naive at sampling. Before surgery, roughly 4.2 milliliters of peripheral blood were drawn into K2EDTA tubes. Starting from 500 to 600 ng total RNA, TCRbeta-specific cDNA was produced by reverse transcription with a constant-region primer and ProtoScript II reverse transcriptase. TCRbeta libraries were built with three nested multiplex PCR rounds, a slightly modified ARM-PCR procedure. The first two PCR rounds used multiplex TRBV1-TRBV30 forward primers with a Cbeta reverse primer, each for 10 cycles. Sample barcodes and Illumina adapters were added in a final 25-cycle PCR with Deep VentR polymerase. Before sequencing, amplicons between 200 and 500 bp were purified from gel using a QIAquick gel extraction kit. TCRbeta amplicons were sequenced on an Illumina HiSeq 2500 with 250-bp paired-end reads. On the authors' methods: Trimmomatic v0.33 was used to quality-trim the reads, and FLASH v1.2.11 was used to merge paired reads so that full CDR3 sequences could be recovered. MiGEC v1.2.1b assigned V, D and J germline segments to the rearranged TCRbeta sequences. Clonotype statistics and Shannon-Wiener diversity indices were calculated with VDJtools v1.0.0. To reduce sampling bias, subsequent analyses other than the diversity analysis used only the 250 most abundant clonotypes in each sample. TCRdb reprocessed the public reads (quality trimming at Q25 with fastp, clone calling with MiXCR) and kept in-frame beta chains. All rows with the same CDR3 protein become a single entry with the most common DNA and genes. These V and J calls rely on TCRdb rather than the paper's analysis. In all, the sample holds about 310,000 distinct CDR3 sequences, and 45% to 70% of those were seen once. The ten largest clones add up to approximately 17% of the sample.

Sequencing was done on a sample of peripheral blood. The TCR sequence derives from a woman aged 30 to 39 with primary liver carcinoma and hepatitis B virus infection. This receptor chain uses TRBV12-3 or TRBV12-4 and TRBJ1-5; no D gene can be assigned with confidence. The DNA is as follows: TGTGCCAGCAGTCCGCAGGATTTTCAGCCCCAGCATTTT. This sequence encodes CASSPQDFQPQHF.